Presented here are 17 T cell receptor beta chains from one specimen sequenced in a study of PD-1 blockade in classical Hodgkin lymphoma. All patients relapsed after autologous stem cell transplantation, and brentuximab vedotin exposure varied. TCRdb keeps only in-frame clones here, not all; method: immunoSEQ multiplex PCR. The sample consists of about 98,000 clones, 81% of them appearing once. Material: peripheral blood mononuclear cells (PBMCs), obtained before the second cycle of nivolumab. All receptors come from a human donor with classical Hodgkin lymphoma.

This chain uses TRBV11-2 with TRBJ2-1; D might be TRBD1 (5 bases). The CDR3 is 16 amino acids. Germline assignment: CDR1 SGHAT and CDR2 FQNNGV. The V and J ends lost 6 bases and 4 bases respectively, with 19 bases between them. The CDR3 region is CASSSGPGRTYNEQFF. CDR3 nucleotide sequence: TGTGCCAGCAGTTCAGGGCCCGGACGGACATACAATGAGCAGTTCTTC.

This chain links TRBV7-9 with TRBJ1-1, with 7 positions matching TRBD1. Germline loops: CDR1 SEHNR, CDR2 FQNEAQ (reference sequence). J was trimmed by 5 bases and V by 5 bases; bases with no gene match: 8. The length of the CDR3 is 14 residues. The CDR3 bases are TGTGCCAGCAGCACCATTCAGGGGGGGACTGAAGCTTTCTTT. This gives the protein CASSTIQGGTEAFF.

The chain joins TRBV5-1 to TRBJ2-7; TRBD2 aligns across 9 bases. V was pared by 5 bases and J by 4 bases, with 7 bases of the junction left unmatched. Per the germline V gene, CDR1 is SGHRS and CDR2 is YFSETQ. The CDR3 contains 14 residues. As DNA, the CDR3 is TGCGCCAGCAGGGACCTAGCGGGACCTTACGAGCAGTACTTC. Encoded protein: CASRDLAGPYEQYF.

The V and J genes are TRBV18 and TRBJ2-7, with 7 bases lining up with TRBD1. The V gene end was trimmed by 3 bases and the J gene end by 3 bases; junction bases not matched to a gene: 11. The CDR3 loop spans 16 amino acids. Germline V lookup: CDR1 KGHSH, CDR2 LQKENI. The CDR3 DNA reads as TGTGCCAGCTCACCTCCGAAGATCCGGGACAGCTACGAGCAGTACTTC. Its protein product is CASSPPKIRDSYEQYF.

This clone was detected a few times. Other DNA sequences within the sample encode an identical CDR3. The J gene is TRBJ2-3, the V gene TRBV29-1; TRBD2 matches at 13 bases. Germline V gene lookup returns CDR1 SQVTM and CDR2 ANQGSEA. CDR3 length: 15 residues. Losses at the gene ends were 4 bases for V and 5 bases for J; bases not matched to a gene: 6. The CDR3 loop is CSVGTSGSGGDTQYF. The CDR3 DNA follows: TGCAGCGTTGGGACTAGCGGGAGTGGAGGAGATACGCAGTATTTT.

The chain links TRBV7-9 to TRBJ1-1; maybe TRBD1 (6 bases). The germline V gene has CDR1 SEHNR and CDR2 FQNEAQ (reference sequence). There are 12 residues in the CDR3. With 1 base removed from V and 10 bases from J, the gap between germline ends came to 10 bases. DNA of the CDR3: TGTGCCAGCAGCTTAGAAGTCAGGGGAGCTTTCTTT. Protein product: CASSLEVRGAFF.

CDR3 in DNA: TGTGCCAGTAGTATAGTAACGGTTAGCAATCAGCCCCAGCATTTT. The encoded protein is CASSIVTVSNQPQHF. V and J are TRBV19 and TRBJ1-5; D call uncertain. The V end lost 1 base, the J end lost 0 bases, and 7 bases lay between the germline ends. The germline V gene has CDR1 LNHDA and CDR2 SQIVND (reference sequence). There are 15 residues in the CDR3.

This clone was observed a few times. The rearrangement uses TRBV6-1 and TRBJ1-5; 7 bases are shared with TRBD1. Per the germline V gene, CDR1 is MNHNS and CDR2 is SASEGT. V shed 4 bases, J shed 7 bases, and the junction held 10 bases outside the gene matches. CDR3 length: 15 amino acids. Here the CDR3 reads CASSGMQGGGQPQHF. In nucleotides, the CDR3 is TGTGCCAGCAGTGGGATGCAGGGGGGAGGACAGCCCCAGCATTTT.

V usage is TRBV20-1 and J usage is TRBJ1-1; D gene ambiguous. V shed 3 bases and J shed 1 base, with 3 bases lying between them. The CDR3 sequence is 11 residues long. Germline V lookup: CDR1 DFQATT, CDR2 SNEGSKA (reference sequence). CDR3 region: CSARQNTEAFF. The CDR3 DNA sequence: TGCAGTGCTAGGCAGAACACTGAAGCTTTCTTT.

This clone was detected only a few times. The rearrangement links TRBV18 to TRBJ2-7; no reliable D call. Trimming removed 4 bases at V and 2 bases at J, with 9 bases between. CDR1 is KGHSH and CDR2 is LQKENI in the germline V gene. The CDR3 spans 13 residues. CDR3 sequence reads: CASSRVETYEQYF. The CDR3 DNA is TGTGCCAGCTCACGTGTGGAGACCTACGAGCAGTACTTC.

In this sample, this clone turned up once. This chain links TRBV30 with TRBJ1-1; tentative D call: TRBD1 (5 bases). The CDR3 length is 12 residues. V lost 4 bases, J lost 1 base, and 7 bases lay in between. The germline V gene encodes CDR1 GTSNPN and CDR2 SVGIG (reference sequence). The CDR3 reads CAWNQGNTEAFF. CDR3 sequence (DNA): TGTGCCTGGAACCAGGGGAACACTGAAGCTTTCTTT.

The V call is TRBV10-2, the J call TRBJ2-7; D is unclear. With 6 bases removed from V and 6 bases from J, the gap between germline ends came to 9 bases. The CDR3 has 11 amino acids. Germline V gene data show CDR1 as WSHSY and CDR2 as SAAADI. CDR3 nucleotide sequence: TGCGCCAGCAGCCCCGTGGGCGAGCAGTACTTC. Residues: CASSPVGEQYF.

The chain links TRBV9 to TRBJ2-3; D gene ambiguous. V lost 1 base and J 0 bases, leaving 6 bases between the germline ends. Germline CDR1 is SGDLS and CDR2 is YYNGEE. This CDR3 is built from 14 residues. In DNA form, the CDR3 reads TGTGCCAGCAGCGTACTTTCTAGCACAGATACGCAGTATTTT. It translates to CASSVLSSTDTQYF.

This clone has more than one count but fewer than ten. J is TRBJ2-2 and V is TRBV6-4; 8 positions match TRBD1. Germline assignment: CDR1 MRHNA and CDR2 SNTAGT. This CDR3 has 15 amino acids. V lost 2 bases and J lost 10; bases outside the gene matches: 9. DNA for the CDR3: TGTGCCAGCAGTGACGGGACAGGCGCCTCAGTGGAGCTGTTTTTT. It codes for CASSDGTGASVELFF.

Concerning this clone: The junction and the germline gene differ at one end; a read error may be behind it. This chain connects TRBV19 to TRBJ1-1, with D perhaps TRBD1 (5 bases). This CDR3 comprises 12 residues. Germline assignment: CDR1 LNHDA and CDR2 SQIVND (reference sequence). The DNA for the CDR3 is TGTGCAAGTAGGGGAAACGGGAATGAAGCTTTCTTT. As protein: CASRGNGNEAFF. Together with reference TRBV19 and TRBJ1-1, the CDR3 gives the full variable domain: DGGITQSPKYLFRKEGQNVTLSCEQNLNHDAMYWYRQDPGQGLRLIYYSQIVNDFQKGDIAEGYSVSREKKESFPLTVTSAQKNPTAFYLCASRGNGNEAFFGQGTRLTVV.

This clone turned up a few times. V usage is TRBV28 and J usage is TRBJ2-1, with TRBD2 identical over 11 bases. This CDR3 has 15 amino acids. Germline V gene lookup returns CDR1 MDHEN and CDR2 SYDVKM. With 7 bases clipped from V and 4 bases from J, the junction kept 6 bases outside the gene matches. The chain's CDR3 is CASTQTSGVYNEQFF. CDR3 bases: TGTGCCAGCACCCAGACTAGCGGGGTGTACAATGAGCAGTTCTTC.

This clone has more than one count but fewer than ten. This sequence joins TRBV4-1 and TRBJ2-5, with TRBD1 as a possible D gene (5 bases). Germline values: CDR1 MGHRA, CDR2 YSYEKL. V was shortened by 1 base and J by 5 bases, with 11 bases between the two germline ends. The CDR3 has 14 residues. The CDR3 DNA is TGCGCCAGCAGCCAAGGAAACAGGCGGGAGACCCAGTACTTC. Translation: CASSQGNRRETQYF.